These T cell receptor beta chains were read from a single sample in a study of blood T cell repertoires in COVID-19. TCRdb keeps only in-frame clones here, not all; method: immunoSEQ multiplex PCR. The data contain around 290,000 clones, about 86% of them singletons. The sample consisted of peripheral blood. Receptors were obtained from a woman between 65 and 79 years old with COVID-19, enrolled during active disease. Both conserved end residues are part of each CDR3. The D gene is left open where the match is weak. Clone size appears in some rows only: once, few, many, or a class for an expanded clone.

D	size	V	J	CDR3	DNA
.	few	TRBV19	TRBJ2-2	CASSPGETGELFF	TGTGCCAGTAGTCCCGGTGAGACCGGGGAGCTGTTTTTT
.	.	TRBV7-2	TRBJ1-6	CASSLVQYNSPLHF	TGTGCCAGCAGCTTAGTTCAGTATAATTCACCCCTCCACTTT
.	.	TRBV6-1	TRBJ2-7	CASSERETTYEQYF	TGTGCCAGCAGTGAAAGGGAGACCACCTACGAGCAGTACTTC
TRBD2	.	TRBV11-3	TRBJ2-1	CASSFGGGYNEQFF	TGTGCCAGCAGCTTCGGGGGGGGTTACAATGAGCAGTTCTTC
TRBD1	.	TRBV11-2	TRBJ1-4	CASSLPGQGWKLFF	TGTGCCAGCAGCCTACCAGGACAGGGGTGGAAACTGTTTTTT
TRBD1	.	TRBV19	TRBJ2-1	CASSDRAPRSYNEQFF	TGTGCCAGTAGTGACAGGGCGCCGCGCTCCTACAATGAGCAGTTCTTC
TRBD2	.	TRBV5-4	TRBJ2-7	CASSVAGTISYEQYF	TGTGCCAGCAGCGTCGCCGGGACTATCTCCTACGAGCAGTACTTC
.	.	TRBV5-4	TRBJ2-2	CASSLTGTTGELFF	TGTGCCAGCAGCTTGACCGGGACAACCGGGGAGCTGTTTTTT
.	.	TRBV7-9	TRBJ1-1	CASSLGFRQGNTEAFF	TGTGCCAGCAGCTTAGGGTTCCGGCAGGGGAACACTGAAGCTTTCTTT
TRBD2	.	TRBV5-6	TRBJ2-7	CASSFLTGGTYEQYF	TGTGCCAGCAGCTTTCTAACGGGGGGGACCTACGAGCAGTACTTC
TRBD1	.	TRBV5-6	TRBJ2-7	CASNPLSTGGRHEQYF	TGTGCCAGCAATCCCCTCTCGACAGGGGGAAGGCACGAGCAGTACTTC
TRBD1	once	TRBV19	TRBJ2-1	CASSIDGQGYYNEQFF	TGTGCCAGTAGTATAGATGGACAGGGTTACTACAATGAGCAGTTCTTC
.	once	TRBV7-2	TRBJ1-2	CASSFRGSGNYGYTF	TGTGCCAGCAGCTTTCGGGGGTCCGGGAACTATGGCTACACCTTC
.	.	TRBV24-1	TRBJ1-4	CATSDPGDGNEKLFF	TGTGCCACCAGTGATCCTGGTGACGGGAATGAAAAACTGTTTTTT
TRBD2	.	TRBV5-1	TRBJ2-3	CASSPGLADSTDTQYF	TGCGCCAGCAGCCCGGGACTAGCGGACAGCACAGATACGCAGTATTTT
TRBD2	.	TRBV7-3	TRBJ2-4	CASSLGGGGNIQYF	TGTGCCAGCAGCTTAGGCGGGGGAGGGAACATTCAGTACTTC
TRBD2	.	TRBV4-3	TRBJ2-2	CASSQRMRTSGFLPPGELFF	TGCGCCAGCAGCCAAAGAATGCGGACTAGCGGCTTCCTCCCCCCCGGGGAGCTGTTTTTT
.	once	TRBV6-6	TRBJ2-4	CASISSLAKNIQYF	TGTGCCAGCATTTCCTCACTAGCCAAAAACATTCAGTACTTC
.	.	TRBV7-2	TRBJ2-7	CASSLANQGGYEQYF	TGTGCCAGCAGCTTAGCCAACCAAGGGGGCTACGAGCAGTACTTC
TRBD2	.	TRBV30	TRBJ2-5	CAWSELAGEETQYF	TGTGCCTGGAGTGAACTAGCGGGGGAAGAGACCCAGTACTTC